A selection of T cell receptor beta chains follows, all from one sample in a study of blood T cell repertoires in COVID-19. Measured with immunoSEQ multiplex PCR; TCRdb has only the in-frame clones, and not every one. This table has about 220,000 clones, 80% appearing once. The sequenced sample was peripheral blood. Receptors originate from a human donor in a cohort sampled during active COVID-19. Both conserved end residues are part of each CDR3. Fields, in order: J gene, clone size, D gene, V gene, CDR3 DNA, CDR3 protein. D genes are given only for firm matches. Size is stated for part of the rows, as once, few or many counts, or as a class when the clone is expanded.

TRBJ1-2,-,-,TRBV14,TGTGCCAGCAGCCACGAGCCGGGGGGGACTAACTATGGCTACACCTTC,CASSHEPGGTNYGYTF
TRBJ2-1,-,-,TRBV19,TGTGCCAGTAGTCCGCGACAGGTTTACTCCCATGGGGAGCAGTTCTTC,CASSPRQVYSHGEQFF
TRBJ2-5,-,-,TRBV4-3,TGCGCCAGCAGCCAAGGGCAGGGGCGTAGCAAAGGACCCCAGTACTTC,CASSQGQGRSKGPQYF
TRBJ2-2,once,-,TRBV14,TGTGCCAGCAGCCAAAAGCGGGTTAACACCGGGGAGCTGTTTTTT,CASSQKRVNTGELFF
TRBJ2-5,-,TRBD1,TRBV19,TGTGCCAGTAGTCCTAGGACAGGGGGCACGGAGACCCAGTACTTC,CASSPRTGGTETQYF
TRBJ2-7,-,-,TRBV27,TGTGCCAGCAGTTCCTCCCCCCGAAGACAGGAGGTCTACGAGCAGTACTTC,CASSSSPRRQEVYEQYF
TRBJ2-7,-,TRBD1,TRBV5-4,TGTGCCAGCAGACTTCCCGGGACAGGGGTCAACGAGCAGTACTTC,CASRLPGTGVNEQYF
TRBJ2-7,-,TRBD1,TRBV7-9,TGTGCCAGCAGCCGCCGGGACAGGGTCCACGAGCAGTACTTC,CASSRRDRVHEQYF
TRBJ2-7,few,TRBD1,TRBV28,TGTGCCAGCAGTTCCCTGGCTACAGGGGTTTGGGCCTACGAGCAGTACTTC,CASSSLATGVWAYEQYF
TRBJ1-3,-,-,TRBV11-2,TGTGCCAGCAGCGTCGACAGGGGAAACACCATATATTTT,CASSVDRGNTIYF
TRBJ2-7,-,TRBD2,TRBV5-4,TGTGCCAGCAGCAGGGGACTAGCGGGATCCGACGAGCAGTACTTC,CASSRGLAGSDEQYF
TRBJ1-5,-,-,TRBV6-1,TGTGCCAGCAGTGAAGCGCAGAATCAGCCCCAGCATTTT,CASSEAQNQPQHF
TRBJ2-7,-,-,TRBV5-5,TGTGCCAGCAGCGCCGGGGGTAGTACAGGATCCTACGAGCAGTACTTC,CASSAGGSTGSYEQYF
TRBJ1-1,-,-,TRBV27,TGTGCCAGCAGTTCCCCGAGGTCCAGTACCGAAGCTTTCTTT,CASSSPRSSTEAFF
TRBJ2-2,-,TRBD2,TRBV27,TGTGCCAGCAGTTTTAACGGGAGGACCGGGGAGCTGTTTTTT,CASSFNGRTGELFF
TRBJ2-2,-,TRBD1,TRBV6-4,TGTGCCAGCGCGACAGGGATGAACACCGGGGAGCTGTTTTTT,CASATGMNTGELFF
TRBJ1-5,once,-,TRBV16,TGTGCCAGCAGCCCGACACAGGGCGGGAATCAGCCCCAGCATTTT,CASSPTQGGNQPQHF
TRBJ2-1,-,TRBD2,TRBV2,TGTGCCAACCGACTAGCGGGAGTCAATGAGCAGTTCTTC,CANRLAGVNEQFF
TRBJ2-1,-,TRBD1,TRBV27,TGTGCCAGCAGTCTGCCACCGGGACAGGGGAAGAATGAGCAGTTCTTC,CASSLPPGQGKNEQFF
TRBJ1-1,-,-,TRBV6-5,TGTGCCACCCAGGGGAGGGGACGTGCTGAAGCTTTCTTT,CATQGRGRAEAFF
TRBJ2-7,-,TRBD1,TRBV6-6,TGTGCCAGCAGTTTCCGACAGGGCGCCCAGTACTTC,CASSFRQGAQYF
TRBJ1-2,-,-,TRBV29-1,TGCAGCGTTTACGGGGGAGGTAATGGCTACACCTTC,CSVYGGGNGYTF
TRBJ1-1,-,-,TRBV5-1,TGCGCCAGCAGATCCACGGGGGGGAACACTGAAGCTTTCTTT,CASRSTGGNTEAFF
TRBJ1-5,-,-,TRBV6-5,TGTGCCAGCAGCCGACCGGGGGGCAATCAGCCCCAGCATTTT,CASSRPGGNQPQHF
TRBJ1-2,-,-,TRBV14,TGTGCCAGCAGCCAAACAGGGTGGAATGGCTACACCTTC,CASSQTGWNGYTF
TRBJ2-1,-,-,TRBV6-1,TGTGCCAGCAGTGAACTACAGGAGCAGCAGTTCTTC,CASSELQEQQFF
TRBJ2-1,-,-,TRBV4-2,TGTGCCAGCAGCCAAGATCGGACAGCTAATGAGCAGTTCTTC,CASSQDRTANEQFF
TRBJ1-6,few,TRBD1,TRBV18,TGTGCCAGCTCACCCGGGACAGGGAATTCACCCCTCCACTTT,CASSPGTGNSPLHF
TRBJ1-2,few,TRBD1,TRBV24-1,TGTGCCACCAGTGATTCAGGACAGGGTGATGGCTACACCTTC,CATSDSGQGDGYTF
TRBJ2-6,few,-,TRBV14,TGTGCCAGCAGCCAAGATCTACCAGGGGGGAAACTCCTCAACAACGTCCTGACTTTC,CASSQDLPGGKLLNNVLTF
TRBJ1-1,-,TRBD1,TRBV6-5,TGTGCCAGCAGTTACGGCCGGACAGGGAACACTGAAGCTTTCTTT,CASSYGRTGNTEAFF